This T cell receptor beta chain was retrieved from a study of blood T cell repertoires in COVID-19. Study background: PBMCs, B-cell-depleted T cells, or T cells were the source of the cDNA or gDNA that made up the material.

Original handling: Reference gene primer amplification yielded estimated nucleated cell counts. Libraries were prepared by immunoSEQ multiplex PCR; TCRdb keeps only in-frame clonotypes and omits some of them. V and J calls and clone size are copied from that table; D and trimming were computed from the DNA. The repertoire includes 250,000 to 300,000 clones, around 89% of them detected once, and roughly 5.1% sits in the top ten. This clonotype originated in a man aged 40-50 years with acute or convalescent COVID-19. The specimen was peripheral blood.

The CDR3 DNA is TGTGCCAGCAGCCAAGACCGGAACACTGAAGCTTTCTTT. Its translation: CASSQDRNTEAFF. The chain is built from TRBV4-2 and TRBJ1-1; D remains unclear. The V gene's germline CDR1 is LGHNA and CDR2 YNFKEQ. The V gene lost 0 bases and the J gene lost 1 base, with 3 bases spanning the gap. The CDR3 consists of 13 residues.